By share, the clone carrying this T cell receptor beta chain ranks as medium-sized. This beta chain came through as a stray read in a library set up for alpha chains, and its size says little. This entry is derived from a study of spatial heterogeneity in lung cancer. As for the study in general: A unique TCR and UMI combination showed up more than ten times in raw reads, on average.

Every individual TCR cDNA molecule carried its own unique molecular identifier, which allowed correction of PCR and sequencing errors. TCRdb re-called the 5' RACE reads through MiXCR, storing one row per CDR3 protein. Of about 5,700 distinct CDR3 sequences in the sample, about an eighth are singletons; the top ten hold 16%. Time point described: sample taken at primary tumor resection. The donors were 65 to 85 patients with non-small cell lung cancer that was early-stage and untreated. Sequencing was performed on whole RNA extracted from tumor and nontumor lung tissue, or from frozen PBMC, and the material was left unsorted. The sequence came from a human donor with early-stage non-small cell lung cancer. Sequencing was performed on lung tissue, taken at surgery.

The CDR3 spells CASSPRLAGGPGEQFF. The CDR3 nucleotides are TGTGCCAGCAGCCCCAGACTAGCGGGAGGGCCTGGTGAGCAGTTCTTC. The chain couples TRBV6-5 to TRBJ2-1; 14 nucleotides align to TRBD2. The V segment lost 6 bases and the J segment 9 bases; nucleotides outside the gene matches: 10. The length of the CDR3 is 16 residues. Germline CDR1 MNHEY, CDR2 SVGAGI.